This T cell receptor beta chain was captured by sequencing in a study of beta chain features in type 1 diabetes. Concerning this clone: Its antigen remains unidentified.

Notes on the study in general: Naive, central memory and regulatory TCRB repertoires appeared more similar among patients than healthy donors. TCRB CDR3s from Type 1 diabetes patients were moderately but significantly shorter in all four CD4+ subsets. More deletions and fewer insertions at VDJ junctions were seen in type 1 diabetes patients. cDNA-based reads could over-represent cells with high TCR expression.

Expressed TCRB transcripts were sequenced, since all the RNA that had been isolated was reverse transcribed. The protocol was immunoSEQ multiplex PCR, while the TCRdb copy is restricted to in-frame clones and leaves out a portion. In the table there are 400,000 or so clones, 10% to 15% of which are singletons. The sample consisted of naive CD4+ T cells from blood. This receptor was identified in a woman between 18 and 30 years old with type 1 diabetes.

The CDR3 loop is CAISEARGDTDTQYF. The CDR3 DNA sequence: TGTGCCATCAGTGAGGCCCGCGGCGACACAGATACGCAGTATTTT. The chain carries TRBV10-3 and TRBJ2-3, with D uncertain. This CDR3 contains 15 residues. V lost 2 bases to trimming and J lost 2 bases, with 11 bases between them. CDR1 and CDR2 (germline): ENHRY, SYGVKD.